This T cell receptor beta chain stems from a study of T cell changes during pregnancy in multiple sclerosis. The protocol was immunoSEQ multiplex PCR, while the TCRdb copy is restricted to in-frame clones and leaves out a portion. Of about 68,000 clones in the sample, 90% were seen once. Trimming took 4 bases from V and 5 from J; bases not matched to a gene: 2. Germline V lookup: CDR1 SGHRS, CDR2 YFSETQ. This CDR3 comprises 12 residues. The source material was peripheral blood, sampled in the third trimester of pregnancy. This TCR was recovered from a female donor with multiple sclerosis, enrolled in a pregnancy study. This sequence joins TRBV5-1 and TRBJ2-5; 7 bases are shared with TRBD1. The CDR3 sequence: CASSEGAETQYF. CDR3 DNA sequence: TGCGCCAGCAGCGAGGGGGCGGAGACCCAGTACTTC.